Described below is a single TCR beta chain sequence and its context. These data are taken from a study of blood T cell repertoires in COVID-19. Study-level information: Samples came from the United States, Italy and Spain, spanning acute and convalescent COVID-19. T cells, B-cell-depleted T cells, or PBMCs provided the cDNA or gDNA that served as material.

Only in-frame clones appear in the TCRdb table, and some are missing; sequencing was by immunoSEQ multiplex PCR. Of around 170,000 clones listed, 84% are singletons. The CDR3 sequence is 13 residues long. CDR1 is DFQATT, CDR2 SNEGSKA, per germline (reference sequence). V was trimmed by 3 bases and J by 4 bases, leaving 13 bases between them. All enrollees were about 18 to 89 years old and from 20 to 30 US areas. Self-reported history from a screening survey and questionnaire set each donor's cohort. The sequencing input was PBMCs or T cells enriched from blood (not recorded which). The gene calls are TRBV20-1 and TRBJ2-7; D perhaps matches TRBD1 (6 bases). The source is a man aged 50 to 59 who had recovered from COVID-19. The chain's CDR3 is CSASSGGGYEQYF. In DNA form, the CDR3 reads TGCAGTGCTAGTTCTGGGGGCGGTTACGAGCAGTACTTC.